This T cell receptor beta chain was sequenced during a study of breast tumors, draining lymph nodes, adjacent tissues. The V and J ends lost 2 bases and 5 bases respectively, with 9 bases between them. The CDR3 is 14 amino acids. Germline V gene lookup returns CDR1 MDHEN and CDR2 SYDVKM. Breast cancer patients provided tissue from their axillary draining lymph nodes. One entry per CDR3 protein results from TCRdb running MiXCR on the multiplex PCR reads. Of about 140,000 distinct CDR3 sequences listed, over 25% were seen once; the top ten hold under 2.5%. Points from the study as a whole: Tumor TCR diversity was below lymph nodes but above nontumor tissue.

Comments on this clonotype: Its antigen is unknown.

The sequenced material came from axillary lymph node tissue. The rearrangement joins TRBV28 to TRBJ1-4; D gene uncertain. This receptor was obtained from a female donor with breast cancer. Some clones in this sample may be carry-over from other donors' samples. This chain's CDR3 is CASSLNRWNEKLFF. CDR3 DNA sequence: TGTGCCAGCAGTTTAAATCGGTGGAATGAAAAACTGTTTTTT. Combining the CDR3 with reference TRBV28 and TRBJ1-4 gives the whole variable domain DVKVTQSSRYLVKRTGEKVFLECVQDMDHENMFWYRQDPGLGLRLIYFSYDVKMKEKGDIPEGYSVSREKKERFSLILESASTNQTSMYLCASSLNRWNEKLFFGSGTQLSVL.